The 21 T cell receptor beta chains below all came from one sample that was sequenced in a study of blood T cell repertoires in COVID-19. Method: immunoSEQ multiplex PCR; TCRdb's copy keeps in-frame clones and lacks some. The sample carries about 160,000 clones, roughly 80% recorded once. Material for sequencing was peripheral blood. The receptors here all came from a woman aged 80 or older with acute or convalescent COVID-19.

The V and J genes are TRBV28 and TRBJ1-5; TRBD1 matches at 8 bases. Germline loops: CDR1 MDHEN, CDR2 SYDVKM. The CDR3 consists of 14 residues. With 6 bases clipped from V and 3 bases from J, the junction kept 4 bases outside the gene matches. CDR3 loop: CASSEDRVNQPQHF. The CDR3 DNA sequence: TGTGCCAGCAGCGAGGACAGGGTCAATCAGCCCCAGCATTTT.

This clone was detected only a few times. The chain combines TRBV20-1 with TRBJ2-1, with 7 bases matching TRBD1. CDR3 length equals 15 residues. After removal of 3 bases from V and 5 bases from J, the junction contained 10 bases not matched to a gene. Germline values: CDR1 DFQATT, CDR2 SNEGSKA (reference sequence). The CDR3 spells CSASEFRDSDNEQFF. DNA for the CDR3: TGCAGTGCTAGTGAATTCCGGGACAGCGACAATGAGCAGTTCTTC.

The chain recombines TRBV15 with TRBJ1-5; 8 bases fit TRBD1. Germline V CDR1 and CDR2: LNHNV, YYDKDF (reference sequence). The CDR3 is 18 residues long. The J segment lost 2 bases and the V segment lost 1 base, leaving 10 bases of the junction unmatched. CDR3 loop: CATSRAYGQGGGNQPQHF. As DNA, the CDR3 is TGTGCCACCAGCAGAGCATACGGACAGGGCGGTGGCAATCAGCCCCAGCATTTT. Supplemented by reference TRBV15 and TRBJ1-5, the full variable domain reads DAMVIQNPRYQVTQFGKPVTLSCSQTLNHNVMYWYQQKSSQAPKLLFHYYDKDFNNEADTPDNFQSRRPNTSFCFLDIRSPGLGDTAMYLCATSRAYGQGGGNQPQHFGDGTRLSIL.

The chain joins TRBV6-5 to TRBJ1-2; the match to TRBD1 covers 7 bases. The ends lost 3 bases at V and 0 bases at J; junction bases unmatched: 1. Germline V gene lookup returns CDR1 MNHEY and CDR2 SVGAGI. There are 14 residues in the CDR3. CDR3 region: CASSYGTANYGYTF. The CDR3, as DNA: TGTGCCAGCAGTTATGGGACAGCTAACTATGGCTACACCTTC.

This chain joins TRBV1 and TRBJ2-7; the table names TRBD2, a call not compared with the DNA. TRBV1 is listed as a pseudogene. The CDR3 length is 21 residues. CDR3 in DNA: TGCACCAGCAGCCATTCCCAGAAGGGACTAGCGGGAGTTGAGAGCTCCTACGAGCAGTACTTC. Its protein product is CTSSHSQKGLAGVESSYEQYF.

The chain uses TRBV7-8 and TRBJ1-1; 7 positions match TRBD1. In germline, CDR1 is SGHVS, CDR2 FQNEAQ. This CDR3 contains 14 residues. Losses at the gene ends were 3 bases for V and 5 bases for J; bases not matched to a gene: 6. The CDR3 coding sequence is TGTGCCAGCAGCTTCCGGACAGGCTGGACTGAAGCTTTCTTT. Protein sequence: CASSFRTGWTEAFF.

Written as DNA, the CDR3 is TGTGCCAGCAGTTACTCCCACAGACCGAACTATGGCTACACCTTC. Protein: CASSYSHRPNYGYTF. This chain joins TRBV6-6 and TRBJ1-2; unclear D gene. V was trimmed by 0 bases and J by 2 bases, leaving 10 bases between them. The CDR3 has 15 amino acids. The germline gives CDR1 MNHNY, CDR2 SVGAGI (reference sequence).

The CDR3 is CASSFSGDTQYF. The CDR3 bases are TGTGCCAGCAGCTTTAGTGGTGATACGCAGTATTTT. J is TRBJ2-3 and V is TRBV9, with unresolved D. The V gene lost 4 bases and the J gene lost 6 bases, with 9 bases spanning the gap. Germline V CDR1 and CDR2: SGDLS, YYNGEE. The CDR3 runs to 12 residues.

The J gene is TRBJ2-5, the V gene TRBV18; possible D gene TRBD2, 5 bases. Trimming stripped 3 bases from V and 2 bases from J, with 13 bases between. The CDR3 contains 15 residues. Germline lookup yields CDR1 KGHSH and CDR2 LQKENI. The CDR3 reads CASSPLLGPQETQYF. The CDR3 region has the DNA TGTGCCAGCTCACCCCTACTAGGACCTCAAGAGACCCAGTACTTC.

J is TRBJ1-2 and V is TRBV2; 7 bases are shared with TRBD1. The V gene end was trimmed by 7 bases and the J gene end by 2 bases; junction bases not matched to a gene: 1. Germline loops: CDR1 SNHLY, CDR2 FYNNEI. This CDR3 region has 12 residues. The CDR3 region is CASTQGNYGYTF. As DNA, the CDR3 is TGTGCCAGCACACAGGGGAACTATGGCTACACCTTC.

The V gene is TRBV28, the J gene TRBJ2-2; D not certain. This CDR3 region has 13 residues. Trimming took off 4 bases at V and 1 base at J, with 4 bases between the two ends. Germline-derived CDR1 and CDR2 are MDHEN and SYDVKM. The CDR3 region has the DNA TGTGCCAGCAGTTATCAGAACACCGGGGAGCTGTTTTTT. Its translation is CASSYQNTGELFF.

This clone was recorded only once. V and J are TRBV27 and TRBJ1-4; D is uncertain. From germline, CDR1 is MNHEY and CDR2 SMNVEV (reference sequence). The V end lost 8 bases, the J end lost 10 bases, and 23 bases lay between the germline ends. The CDR3 has 15 amino acids. CDR3 in amino acids: CASLPSRGAAGKLFF. CDR3 DNA: TGTGCCAGCCTTCCGAGTCGGGGAGCGGCCGGAAAACTGTTTTTT. The complete variable domain, with remaining parts taken from reference TRBV27 and TRBJ1-4, reads EAQVTQNPRYLITVTGKKLTVTCSQNMNHEYMSWYRQDPGLGLRQIYYSMNVEVTDKGDVPEGYKVSRKEKRNFPLILESPSPNQTSLYFCASLPSRGAAGKLFFGSGTQLSVL.

The V and J genes are TRBV2 and TRBJ2-1, with 11 nucleotides matching TRBD1. CDR1 and CDR2 from the germline V gene are SNHLY and FYNNEI. The CDR3 extends over 16 amino acids. The ends lost 2 bases at V and 7 bases at J; junction bases unmatched: 7. CDR3 protein: CASSEKGQGGWNEQFF. The DNA for the CDR3 is TGTGCCAGCAGTGAAAAGGGACAGGGGGGTTGGAATGAGCAGTTCTTC.

J is TRBJ2-1 and V is TRBV7-2; no clear D. Germline V gene data show CDR1 as SGHTA and CDR2 as FQGNSA. CDR3 length: 15 residues. V was trimmed by 5 bases and J by 0 bases, leaving 11 bases between them. CDR3 region: CASSSILSSYNEQFF. The DNA of the CDR3 is TGTGCCAGCAGCAGTATCCTTAGCTCCTACAATGAGCAGTTCTTC.

The chain couples TRBV11-3 to TRBJ1-2; TRBD1 aligns across 7 bases. With V trimmed by 7 bases and J by 3 bases, 11 bases remained unmatched. This CDR3 has 15 residues. Per the germline V gene, CDR1 is SGHNT and CDR2 is YENEEA. CDR3 coding DNA: TGTGCCAGCATTCAACGGGGACAGATCTACTATGGCTACACCTTC. It is translated as CASIQRGQIYYGYTF.

This clone was counted once. The chain combines TRBV7-2 with TRBJ1-2; 10 bases are shared with TRBD1. From germline, CDR1 is SGHTA and CDR2 FQGNSA. V shed 5 bases, J shed 8 bases, and the junction held 5 bases outside the gene matches. This CDR3 comprises 13 residues. The CDR3 sequence: CASSRDRGGGYTF. In DNA form, the CDR3 reads TGTGCCAGCAGCCGGGACAGGGGTGGGGGCTACACCTTC.

The V gene is TRBV6-4, the J gene TRBJ2-1, with 8 bases lining up with TRBD2. Germline CDR1 MRHNA, CDR2 SNTAGT. The CDR3 length is 14 residues. The V and J ends lost 6 bases and 8 bases, in that order; junction bases with no gene match: 9. The CDR3 spells CASRGDSGVDEQFF. CDR3 nucleotides: TGTGCCAGCAGGGGAGATAGCGGGGTGGATGAGCAGTTCTTC.

This chain uses TRBV7-6 with TRBJ1-1; 8 bases agree with TRBD1. The ends lost 1 base at V and 5 bases at J; junction bases unmatched: 9. Germline V gene sequence: CDR1 SGHVS, CDR2 FNYEAQ. This CDR3 comprises 16 residues. The CDR3, as DNA: TGTGCCAGCAGCTTAGTGGTACAGGGGGGTGGGACTGAAGCTTTCTTT. Translation: CASSLVVQGGGTEAFF.

In this sample, this clone is medium-sized. This rearrangement joins TRBV28 to TRBJ2-5, with 8 bases fitting TRBD1. CDR3 size: 16 residues. The V segment lost 5 bases and the J segment 5 bases; nucleotides outside the gene matches: 13. Germline V gene lookup returns CDR1 MDHEN and CDR2 SYDVKM. In DNA form, the CDR3 reads TGTGCCAGCAGTGTATCCGCAGGGGGCTGGAAGGAGACCCAGTACTTC. Protein: CASSVSAGGWKETQYF.

The chain links TRBV2 to TRBJ2-2, with 14 bases that match TRBD2. CDR3 length: 17 residues. Germline V gene data show CDR1 as SNHLY and CDR2 as FYNNEI. Trimming took 6 bases from V and 4 from J; bases not matched to a gene: 7. Here the CDR3 reads CASSQTSGGASTGELFF. The CDR3 DNA reads TGTGCCAGCAGCCAGACTAGCGGGGGGGCGTCCACCGGGGAGCTGTTTTTT.

CDR3 residues: CASSPGGDGEQFF. The CDR3 nucleotides read TGTGCCAGCTCACCGGGAGGTGATGGCGAGCAGTTCTTC. The chain recombines TRBV18 with TRBJ2-1, with a tentative D call TRBD2 (6 bases). Trimming took off 3 bases at V and 10 bases at J, with 13 bases between the two ends. Germline V gene data show CDR1 as KGHSH and CDR2 as LQKENI. This CDR3 spans 13 amino acids.